This T cell receptor beta chain was captured by sequencing in a study of blood T cell repertoires in COVID-19. Across the whole study: The United States, Italy and Spain provided the acute and convalescent COVID-19 samples. Sample material is recorded as cDNA or gDNA derived from T cells, B-cell-depleted T cells, or PBMCs.

Authors' methods: Reference gene primer amplification gave nucleated cell count estimates. This table comes from immunoSEQ multiplex PCR, and its TCRdb copy is limited to in-frame clones, with some not included. D and trimming were read from the DNA, whereas the V and J calls and clone size are those reported in that table. Here the sample spans roughly 200,000 clones, 70% to 90% being singletons. The CDR3 covers 15 residues. The germline CDR1 and CDR2 sequences are SGHTA and FQGTGA. With 5 bases clipped from V and 6 bases from J, the junction kept 10 bases outside the gene matches. The sample was peripheral blood. The TCR was taken from a woman aged 80 or over with acute or convalescent COVID-19. The chain is built from TRBV7-3 and TRBJ2-1; 7 positions agree with TRBD1. CDR3 sequence: CASSADRVLINEQFF. CDR3 bases: TGTGCCAGCAGCGCTGACAGGGTTTTGATCAATGAGCAGTTCTTC.